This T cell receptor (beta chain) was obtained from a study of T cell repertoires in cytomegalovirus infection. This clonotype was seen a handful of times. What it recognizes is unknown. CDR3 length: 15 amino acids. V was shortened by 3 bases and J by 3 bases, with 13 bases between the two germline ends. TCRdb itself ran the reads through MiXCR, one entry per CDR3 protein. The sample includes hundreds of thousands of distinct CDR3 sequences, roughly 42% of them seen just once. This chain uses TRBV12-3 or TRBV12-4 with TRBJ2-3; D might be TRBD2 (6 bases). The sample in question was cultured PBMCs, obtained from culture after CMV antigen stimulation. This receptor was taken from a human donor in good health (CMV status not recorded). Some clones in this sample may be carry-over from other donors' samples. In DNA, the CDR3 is TGTGCCAGCAGTTTTCGTCGCGGGGCAACAGATACGCAGTATTTT. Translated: CASSFRRGATDTQYF.